This passage covers 20 T cell receptor beta chains from one sample sequenced in a study of shared clonotypes between healthy human individuals. Sequencing used immunoSEQ multiplex PCR; TCRdb keeps in-frame clones, though not all of them. The sample has 2 million to 2.5 million clones, nearly 97% seen once. Sequencing input: naive CD4+ T cells sorted from blood. The subset is: CD45RA+ positively selected. Receptors originate from a man aged 18 to 35 in good health.

The rearrangement uses TRBV7-2 and TRBJ2-1; D is unresolved. Germline CDR1 and CDR2: SGHTA and FQGNSA. V shed 1 base and J shed 5 bases, with 6 bases lying between them. CDR3 length: 13 amino acids. The CDR3 nucleotides read TGTGCCAGCAGCTTAGTGTTCGACAATGAGCAGTTCTTC. This sequence encodes CASSLVFDNEQFF.

The V call is TRBV5-1, the J call TRBJ2-2, with D perhaps matching TRBD1 (5 bases). CDR1 SGHRS and CDR2 YFSETQ come from the germline V gene. The V and J ends lost 2 bases and 3 bases respectively, with 11 bases between them. CDR3 length: 15 amino acids. As DNA, the CDR3 is TGCGCCAGCAGCTTCCCCATAGGGGACACCGGGGAGCTGTTTTTT. Translating it yields CASSFPIGDTGELFF.

The chain links TRBV5-1 to TRBJ1-3; D is perhaps TRBD1 (6 bases). The germline V and J ends were trimmed by 2 bases and 3 bases, with 21 bases remaining between them. Germline lookup yields CDR1 SGHRS and CDR2 YFSETQ. There are 18 residues in the CDR3. The CDR3 loop is CASSFEDPSRGDGNTIYF. CDR3 nucleotides: TGCGCCAGCAGCTTTGAGGACCCGTCCAGGGGCGATGGAAACACCATATATTTT.

The gene calls are TRBV28 and TRBJ1-1; perhaps TRBD1 as D (5 bases). Trimming removed 4 bases at V and 0 bases at J, with 12 bases between. The germline gives CDR1 MDHEN, CDR2 SYDVKM. The CDR3 spans 15 residues. The CDR3: CASSSFGDVNTEAFF. The CDR3 DNA reads as TGTGCCAGCAGTTCCTTCGGGGACGTGAACACTGAAGCTTTCTTT.

The chain has TRBV6-1 and TRBJ1-2; the D is unclear. The ends were cut back, 5 bases at V and 4 bases at J, with 11 bases in the middle. Per the germline V gene, CDR1 is MNHNS and CDR2 is SASEGT. CDR3 length: 13 amino acids. The CDR3 DNA is TGTGCCAGCAGTTCTACAGTCTCCTATGGCTACACCTTC. Protein sequence: CASSSTVSYGYTF.

The chain employs TRBV5-1 and TRBJ1-2, with TRBD1 as a possible D gene (5 bases). V was clipped by 3 bases and J by 8 bases, with 20 bases between them. CDR1 is SGHRS, CDR2 YFSETQ, per germline. This CDR3 has 15 residues. CDR3 region: CASSSPSGEAGGYTF. The CDR3 region has the DNA TGCGCCAGCAGCTCCCCCTCGGGGGAAGCAGGAGGCTACACCTTC.

V and J are TRBV29-1 and TRBJ1-3; D remains unclear. The germline V gene has CDR1 SQVTM and CDR2 ANQGSEA. This CDR3 contains 12 residues. V was shortened by 7 bases and J by 0 bases, with 7 bases between the two germline ends. The CDR3 is CSGTSSGNTIYF. CDR3 nucleotides: TGCAGCGGAACAAGCTCTGGAAACACCATATATTTT.

For the CDR3, the DNA is TGTGCCAGCAGTTCTTCCTACGGGAAAGCTAATGAAAAACTGTTTTTT. Translating it yields CASSSSYGKANEKLFF. The chain is built from TRBV28 and TRBJ1-4; D not resolved. The V end was cut by 4 bases, the J end by 3 bases, with 15 bases between. Germline CDR1 reads MDHEN; CDR2 reads SYDVKM. The CDR3 is 16 residues long.

This chain uses TRBV30 with TRBJ1-5; D perhaps matches TRBD1 (6 bases). V was trimmed by 2 bases and J by 1 base, leaving 12 bases between them. In germline, CDR1 is GTSNPN, CDR2 SVGIG (reference sequence). This CDR3 is 15 amino acids long. CDR3 region: CAWSFHGTSNQPQHF. For the CDR3, the DNA is TGTGCCTGGAGTTTTCACGGGACAAGCAATCAGCCCCAGCATTTT.

The chain links TRBV6-1 to TRBJ2-7, with D perhaps assigned TRBD1 or TRBD2 (5 bases each). Germline V gives CDR1 MNHNS, CDR2 SASEGT. The CDR3 is made up of 12 amino acids. V shed 10 bases and J shed 3 bases, with 13 bases lying between them. Here the CDR3 DNA reads TGTGCCATTCGGGACGGAAACTACGAGCAGTACTTC. It translates to CAIRDGNYEQYF.

This clone was picked up a small number of times. The chain is built from TRBV6-5 and TRBJ1-6; D gene unclear. V was clipped by 6 bases and J by 0 bases, with 9 bases between them. CDR3 length: 15 residues. Per the germline V gene, CDR1 is MNHEY and CDR2 is SVGAGI. This CDR3 reads CASRAISSYNSPLHF. The CDR3 DNA is TGTGCCAGCAGGGCAATCAGCTCCTATAATTCACCCCTCCACTTT.

The chain joins TRBV28 to TRBJ1-4; no clear D. The CDR3 consists of 15 residues. Trimming left V 6 bases short and J 3 bases short, with 14 bases between. Looked up from germline, CDR1 is MDHEN and CDR2 is SYDVKM. In nucleotides, the CDR3 is TGTGCCAGCAGGAGAAGGACCGGGCCTAATGAAAAACTGTTTTTT. Protein: CASRRRTGPNEKLFF.

This chain connects TRBV7-2 to TRBJ2-2, with unresolved D. The CDR3 loop spans 15 amino acids. The germline gives CDR1 SGHTA, CDR2 FQGNSA. V shed 2 bases and J shed 4 bases, with 11 bases lying between them. CDR3 amino acids: CASSLTHVSTGELFF. The CDR3 nucleotides read TGTGCCAGCAGCTTAACCCACGTAAGCACCGGGGAGCTGTTTTTT.

The chain is built from TRBV6-1 and TRBJ1-2; no firm D call. The CDR3 covers 15 residues. The germline V and J ends were trimmed by 7 bases and 2 bases, with 17 bases remaining between them. CDR1 and CDR2 from the germline V gene are MNHNS and SASEGT. The chain's CDR3 is CASIRLGRRNYGYTF. The DNA of the CDR3 is TGTGCCAGCATTAGACTAGGACGGCGGAACTATGGCTACACCTTC.

The rearrangement uses TRBV10-3 and TRBJ1-2; 7 nucleotides line up with TRBD1. With V trimmed by 4 bases and J by 0 bases, 8 bases remained unmatched. The CDR3 sequence is 16 residues long. The V gene's germline CDR1 is ENHRY and CDR2 SYGVKD. The CDR3 nucleotides are TGTGCCATCAGTGCCTCGGACAGGACAACTAACTATGGCTACACCTTC. Its protein product is CAISASDRTTNYGYTF.

The chain links TRBV28 to TRBJ2-7; the match to TRBD2 covers 11 bases. CDR1 and CDR2 (germline): MDHEN, SYDVKM. The trim removed 7 bases at V and 0 bases at J, leaving 5 bases unmatched. This CDR3 has 15 residues. CDR3 protein: CASTLAGGRSYEQYF. The CDR3 nucleotides are TGTGCCAGCACCCTAGCGGGGGGACGCTCCTACGAGCAGTACTTC. Supplemented by reference TRBV28 and TRBJ2-7, the full variable domain reads DVKVTQSSRYLVKRTGEKVFLECVQDMDHENMFWYRQDPGLGLRLIYFSYDVKMKEKGDIPEGYSVSREKKERFSLILESASTNQTSMYLCASTLAGGRSYEQYFGPGTRLTVT.

This rearrangement joins TRBV6-1 to TRBJ2-5; TRBD1 or TRBD2 may be the D gene (5 bases each). CDR1 and CDR2 from the germline V gene are MNHNS and SASEGT. The V gene lost 8 bases and the J gene lost 4 bases, with 11 bases spanning the gap. This CDR3 is 12 amino acids long. The CDR3 sequence is CASSRGPETQYF. CDR3 nucleotides: TGTGCCAGCTCCCGGGGACCAGAGACCCAGTACTTC.

The chain links TRBV10-2 to TRBJ2-7; 11 bases agree with TRBD1. Germline CDR1 reads WSHSY; CDR2 reads SAAADI. V was clipped by 0 bases and J by 4 bases; unmatched bases: 5. This CDR3 has 16 residues. CDR3 in DNA: TGCGCCAGCAGTGAGTCAGGACAGGGGGCGTCTTACGAGCAGTACTTC. Translating it yields CASSESGQGASYEQYF.

The CDR3 sequence: CAISESIREYTGELFF. The DNA for the CDR3 is TGTGCCATCAGTGAGTCTATACGGGAGTACACCGGGGAGCTGTTTTTT. The J gene is TRBJ2-2, the V gene TRBV10-3, with D possibly TRBD2 on 6 matching bases. The CDR3 covers 16 residues. The V gene lost 0 bases and the J gene lost 3 bases, with 11 bases spanning the gap. Germline V gene data show CDR1 as ENHRY and CDR2 as SYGVKD.

This chain joins TRBV10-3 and TRBJ1-1, with 7 nucleotides matching TRBD1. The V and J ends lost 2 bases and 4 bases, in that order; junction bases with no gene match: 4. The CDR3 has 14 residues. Germline CDR1 reads ENHRY; CDR2 reads SYGVKD. The DNA for the CDR3 is TGTGCCATCAGTGAGGACAGGGTGACCACTGAAGCTTTCTTT. This translates into CAISEDRVTTEAFF.